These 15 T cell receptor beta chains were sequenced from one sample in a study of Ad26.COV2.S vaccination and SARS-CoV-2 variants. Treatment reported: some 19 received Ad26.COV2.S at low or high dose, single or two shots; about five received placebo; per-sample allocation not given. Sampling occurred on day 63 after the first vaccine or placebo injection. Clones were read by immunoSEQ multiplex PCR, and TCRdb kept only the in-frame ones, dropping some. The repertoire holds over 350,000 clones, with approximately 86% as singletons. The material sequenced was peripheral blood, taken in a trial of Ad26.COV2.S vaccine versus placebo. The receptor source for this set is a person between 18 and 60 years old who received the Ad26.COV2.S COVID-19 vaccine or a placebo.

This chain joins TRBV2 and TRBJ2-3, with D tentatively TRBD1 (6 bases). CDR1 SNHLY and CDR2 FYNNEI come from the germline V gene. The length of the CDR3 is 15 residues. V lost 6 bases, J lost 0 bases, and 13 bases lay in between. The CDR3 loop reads CASSDQGLSTDTQYF. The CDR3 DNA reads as TGTGCCAGCAGCGACCAGGGGCTTAGCACAGATACGCAGTATTTT.

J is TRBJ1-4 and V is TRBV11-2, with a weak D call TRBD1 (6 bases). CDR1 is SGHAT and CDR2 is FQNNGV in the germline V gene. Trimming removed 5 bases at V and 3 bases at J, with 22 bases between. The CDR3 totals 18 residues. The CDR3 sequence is CASSLRWVRGEANEKLFF. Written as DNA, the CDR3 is TGTGCCAGCAGCCTGCGTTGGGTCAGGGGTGAGGCTAATGAAAAACTGTTTTTT.

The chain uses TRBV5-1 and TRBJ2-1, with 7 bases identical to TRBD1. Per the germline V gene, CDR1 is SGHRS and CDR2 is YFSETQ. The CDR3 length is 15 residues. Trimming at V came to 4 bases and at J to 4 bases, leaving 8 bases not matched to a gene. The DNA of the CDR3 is TGCGCCAGCAGCCCGTTACCGGGACAGTACAATGAGCAGTTCTTC. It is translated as CASSPLPGQYNEQFF. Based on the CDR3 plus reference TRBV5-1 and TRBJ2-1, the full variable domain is KAGVTQTPRYLIKTRGQQVTLSCSPISGHRSVSWYQQTPGQGLQFLFEYFSETQRNKGNFPGRFSGRQFSNSRSEMNVSTLELGDSALYLCASSPLPGQYNEQFFGPGTRLTVL.

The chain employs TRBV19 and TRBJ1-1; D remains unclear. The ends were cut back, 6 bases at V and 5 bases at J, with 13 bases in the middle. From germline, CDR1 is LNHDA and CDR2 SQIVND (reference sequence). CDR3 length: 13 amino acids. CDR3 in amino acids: CASRRVLRTEAFF. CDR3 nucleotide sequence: TGTGCCAGTAGACGGGTATTGCGGACTGAAGCTTTCTTT.

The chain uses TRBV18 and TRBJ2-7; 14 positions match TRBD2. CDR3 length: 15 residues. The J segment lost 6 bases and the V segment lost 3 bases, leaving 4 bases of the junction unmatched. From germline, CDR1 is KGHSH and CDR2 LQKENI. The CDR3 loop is CASSPTSGGALEQYF. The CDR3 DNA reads TGTGCCAGCTCACCGACTAGCGGGGGGGCGCTCGAGCAGTACTTC.

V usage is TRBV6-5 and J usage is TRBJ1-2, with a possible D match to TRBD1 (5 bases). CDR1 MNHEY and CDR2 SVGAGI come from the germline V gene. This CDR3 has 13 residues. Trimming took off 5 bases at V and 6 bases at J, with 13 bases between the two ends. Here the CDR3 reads CASSKGFQDGYTF. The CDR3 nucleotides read TGTGCCAGCAGTAAGGGGTTTCAGGATGGCTACACCTTC.

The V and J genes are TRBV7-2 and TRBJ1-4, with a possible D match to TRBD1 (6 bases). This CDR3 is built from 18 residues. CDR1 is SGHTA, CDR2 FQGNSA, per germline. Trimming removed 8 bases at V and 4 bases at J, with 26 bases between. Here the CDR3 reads CASSPAGGHRTSNEKLFF. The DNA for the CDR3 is TGTGCCAGCTCACCGGCCGGGGGACATAGGACGAGTAATGAAAAACTGTTTTTT.

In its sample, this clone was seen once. This chain's CDR3 is CASSVLRDGRGRTEAFF. The CDR3, as DNA: TGTGCCAGCAGTGTTCTAAGGGATGGCAGGGGGCGAACTGAAGCTTTCTTT. The chain couples TRBV2 to TRBJ1-1; the match to TRBD1 covers 8 bases. V shed 4 bases and J 5 bases; nucleotides not matched to a gene: 15. Germline lookup yields CDR1 SNHLY and CDR2 FYNNEI. There are 17 residues in the CDR3.

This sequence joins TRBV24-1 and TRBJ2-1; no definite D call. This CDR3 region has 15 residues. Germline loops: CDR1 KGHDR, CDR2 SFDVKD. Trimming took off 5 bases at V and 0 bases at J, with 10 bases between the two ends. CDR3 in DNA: TGTGCCACCAGTGGTCATCCTAGCTCCTACAATGAGCAGTTCTTC. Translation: CATSGHPSSYNEQFF.

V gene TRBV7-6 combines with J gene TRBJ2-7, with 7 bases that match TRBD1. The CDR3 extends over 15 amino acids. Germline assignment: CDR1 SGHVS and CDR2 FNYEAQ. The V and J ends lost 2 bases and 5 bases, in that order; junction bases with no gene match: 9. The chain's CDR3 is CASSLSKTGFDEQYF. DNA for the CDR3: TGTGCCAGCAGCTTATCAAAGACAGGGTTTGACGAGCAGTACTTC.

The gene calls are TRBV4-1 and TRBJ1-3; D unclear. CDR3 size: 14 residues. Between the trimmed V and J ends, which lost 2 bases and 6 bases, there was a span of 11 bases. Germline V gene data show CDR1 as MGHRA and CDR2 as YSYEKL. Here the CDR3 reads CASSQKPWENTIYF. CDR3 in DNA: TGCGCCAGCAGCCAAAAGCCCTGGGAAAACACCATATATTTT.

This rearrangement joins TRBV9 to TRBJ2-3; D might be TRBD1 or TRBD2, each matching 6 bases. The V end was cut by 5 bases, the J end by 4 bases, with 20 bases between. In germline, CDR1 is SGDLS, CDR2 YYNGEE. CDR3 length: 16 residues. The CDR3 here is CASRETGEGGPDTQYF. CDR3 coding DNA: TGTGCCAGCAGGGAAACAGGTGAAGGGGGGCCAGATACGCAGTATTTT.

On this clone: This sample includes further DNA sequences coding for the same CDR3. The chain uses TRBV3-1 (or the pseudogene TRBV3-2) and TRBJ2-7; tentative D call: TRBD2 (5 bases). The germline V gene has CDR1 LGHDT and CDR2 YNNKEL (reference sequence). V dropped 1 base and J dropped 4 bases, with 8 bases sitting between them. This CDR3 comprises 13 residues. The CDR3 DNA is TGTGCCAGCAGCCAAGGTAGAGGGTACGAGCAGTACTTC. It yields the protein CASSQGRGYEQYF.

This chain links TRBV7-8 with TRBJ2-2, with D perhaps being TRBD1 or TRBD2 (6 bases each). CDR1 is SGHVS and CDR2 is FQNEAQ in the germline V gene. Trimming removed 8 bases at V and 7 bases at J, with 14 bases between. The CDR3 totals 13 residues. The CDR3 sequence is CASLRGRDGELFF. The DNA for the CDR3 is TGTGCCAGCCTTCGGGGGCGCGACGGGGAGCTGTTTTTT.

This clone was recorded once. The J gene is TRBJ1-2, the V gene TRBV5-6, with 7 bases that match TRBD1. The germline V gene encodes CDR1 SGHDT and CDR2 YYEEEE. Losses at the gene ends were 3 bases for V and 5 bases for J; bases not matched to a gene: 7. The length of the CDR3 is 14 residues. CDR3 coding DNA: TGTGCCAGCAGCTCGGACAGGTCACCTTATGGCTACACCTTC. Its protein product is CASSSDRSPYGYTF.